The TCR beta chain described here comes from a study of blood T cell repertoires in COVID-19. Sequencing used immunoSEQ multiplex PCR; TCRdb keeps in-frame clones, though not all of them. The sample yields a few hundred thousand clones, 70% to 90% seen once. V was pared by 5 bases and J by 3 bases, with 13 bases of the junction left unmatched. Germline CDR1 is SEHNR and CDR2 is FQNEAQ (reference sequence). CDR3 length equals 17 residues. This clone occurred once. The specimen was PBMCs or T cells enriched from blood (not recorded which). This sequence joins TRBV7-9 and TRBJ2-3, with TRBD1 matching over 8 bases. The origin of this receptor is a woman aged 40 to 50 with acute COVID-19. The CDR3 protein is CASSHTPPRQGTDTQYF. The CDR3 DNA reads TGTGCCAGCAGCCACACCCCACCGCGACAGGGGACAGATACGCAGTATTTT.